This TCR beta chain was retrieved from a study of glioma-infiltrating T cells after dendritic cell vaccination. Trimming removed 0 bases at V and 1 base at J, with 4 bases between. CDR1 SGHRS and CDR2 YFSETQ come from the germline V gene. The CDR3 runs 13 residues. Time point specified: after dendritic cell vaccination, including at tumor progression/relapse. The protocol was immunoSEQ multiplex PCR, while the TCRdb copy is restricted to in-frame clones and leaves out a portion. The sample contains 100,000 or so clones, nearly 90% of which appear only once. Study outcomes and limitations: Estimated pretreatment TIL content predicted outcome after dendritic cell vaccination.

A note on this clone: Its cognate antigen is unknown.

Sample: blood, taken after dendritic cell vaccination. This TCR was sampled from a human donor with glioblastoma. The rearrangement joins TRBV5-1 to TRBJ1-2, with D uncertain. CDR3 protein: CASSLDGNYGYTF. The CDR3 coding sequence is TGCGCCAGCAGCTTGGACGGTAACTATGGCTACACCTTC.